What follows are 18 T cell receptor beta chains derived from one specimen sequenced in a study of T cell responses to AZD1222 COVID-19 vaccine. Profiled with immunoSEQ multiplex PCR; TCRdb holds only in-frame clones, not every one. Altogether some 97,000 clones are present, nearly 95% being singletons, with the ten largest covering 1.5% to 2%. Material: peripheral blood, obtained on day 0 of AZD1222 vaccination. The receptors stem from an adult in good health.

The V and J genes are TRBV7-9 and TRBJ1-6; 8 bases match TRBD1. The CDR3 has 14 residues. Trimming cost V 5 bases and J 10 bases; bases outside gene matches: 7. Germline V gene sequence: CDR1 SEHNR, CDR2 FQNEAQ (reference sequence). CDR3 protein: CASSAGGAGSPLHF. CDR3 bases: TGTGCCAGCAGCGCAGGGGGCGCAGGATCACCCCTCCACTTT.

The chain is built from TRBV7-6 and TRBJ2-2, with unresolved D. The CDR3 covers 14 residues. Trimming stripped 3 bases from V and 5 bases from J, with 10 bases between. Germline V gene lookup returns CDR1 SGHVS and CDR2 FNYEAQ. This chain's CDR3 is CASSLSGNTGELFF. The CDR3 DNA sequence: TGTGCCAGCAGCTTGTCAGGAAATACCGGGGAGCTGTTTTTT.

V gene TRBV6-6 combines with J gene TRBJ2-6, with 9 bases that match TRBD1. Germline values: CDR1 MNHNY, CDR2 SVGAGI (reference sequence). The CDR3 runs 17 residues. The ends lost 5 bases at V and 4 bases at J; junction bases unmatched: 9. The DNA of the CDR3 is TGTGCCAGCAGTAGATCCGGGACAGGGTCCGGGGCCAACGTCCTGACTTTC. It translates to CASSRSGTGSGANVLTF.

This sequence joins TRBV19 and TRBJ2-5; the match to TRBD2 covers 14 bases. Losses at the gene ends were 5 bases for V and 5 bases for J; bases not matched to a gene: 10. This CDR3 region has 17 residues. Germline V lookup: CDR1 LNHDA, CDR2 SQIVND (reference sequence). CDR3 sequence (DNA): TGTGCCAGTAGTTCCTATCCGGGACTAGCGGGAGTGGAGACCCAGTACTTC. Amino acids: CASSSYPGLAGVETQYF.

V gene TRBV5-6 combines with J gene TRBJ1-6; perhaps TRBD1 as D (5 bases). The CDR3 loop spans 15 amino acids. Germline V CDR1 and CDR2: SGHDT, YYEEEE. V was trimmed by 0 bases and J by 4 bases, leaving 8 bases between them. The CDR3 protein is CASSLDGGYNSPLHF. The CDR3 DNA reads TGTGCCAGCAGCTTGGATGGGGGATATAATTCACCCCTCCACTTT.

The sample holds one count of this clone. The chain links TRBV14 to TRBJ2-1; no firm D call. The germline gives CDR1 SGHDN, CDR2 FVKESK. V gave up 4 bases and J gave up 15 bases, with 16 bases separating them. The CDR3 spans 12 residues. The CDR3 DNA reads TGTGCCAGCAGCCCCCCTGGATTGTTGTGGTTCTTC. Amino acid sequence: CASSPPGLLWFF.

V usage is TRBV7-3 and J usage is TRBJ2-2; D is possibly TRBD1 (6 bases). V was cut by 0 bases and J by 2 bases, with 10 bases left in between. This CDR3 has 16 residues. The germline CDR1 and CDR2 sequences are SGHTA and FQGTGA. CDR3 nucleotides: TGTGCCAGCAGCTTAACGGCAGGGGCTAACACCGGGGAGCTGTTTTTT. Protein product: CASSLTAGANTGELFF.

CDR3 loop: CASSAVKAGTGELFF. The CDR3 DNA sequence: TGTGCCAGCAGTGCGGTTAAGGCGGGGACCGGGGAGCTGTTTTTT. V gene TRBV6-4 combines with J gene TRBJ2-2; the D gene is possibly TRBD2 (6 bases). Germline CDR1 reads MRHNA; CDR2 reads SNTAGT. This CDR3 has 15 amino acids. Trimming took off 4 bases at V and 5 bases at J, with 14 bases between the two ends.

The chain has TRBV4-1 and TRBJ2-3; tentative D call: TRBD2 (6 bases). This CDR3 is built from 17 residues. V was trimmed by 2 bases and J by 6 bases, leaving 21 bases between them. Germline V gene data show CDR1 as MGHRA and CDR2 as YSYEKL. CDR3 bases: TGCGCCAGCAGCCAAAGAGAAGGAGGGGTTAAGGGGGATACGCAGTATTTT. Its translation is CASSQREGGVKGDTQYF.

This rearrangement joins TRBV29-1 to TRBJ2-1; TRBD2 aligns across 7 bases. V was pared by 4 bases and J by 6 bases, with 9 bases of the junction left unmatched. Germline V gene lookup returns CDR1 SQVTM and CDR2 ANQGSEA. The CDR3 covers 14 residues. The CDR3 nucleotides are TGCAGCGTTGCGGCTCGGGACTACATCAATGAGCAGTTCTTC. Its translation: CSVAARDYINEQFF.

The V and J genes are TRBV30 and TRBJ1-2; maybe TRBD1 (5 bases). Germline values: CDR1 GTSNPN, CDR2 SVGIG (reference sequence). CDR3 length: 12 amino acids. The V end was cut by 5 bases, the J end by 4 bases, with 11 bases between. This CDR3 is CAWGRQSYGYTF. The CDR3 region has the DNA TGTGCCTGGGGGAGACAGTCCTATGGCTACACCTTC.

The chain employs TRBV12-3 or TRBV12-4 and TRBJ1-3; D unresolved. Trimming shortened V by 6 bases and J by 2 bases, and 8 bases separated the two germline ends. This CDR3 has 13 amino acids. The CDR3 here is CASRGSPGNTIYF. The CDR3 region has the DNA TGTGCCAGCAGGGGGTCGCCTGGAAACACCATATATTTT.

The chain joins TRBV7-9 to TRBJ1-2, with D possibly matching TRBD1 (5 bases). V gave up 4 bases and J gave up 4 bases, with 16 bases separating them. This CDR3 has 15 residues. The germline gives CDR1 SEHNR, CDR2 FQNEAQ (reference sequence). The CDR3 sequence is CASSSTGPEGYGYTF. CDR3 nucleotide sequence: TGTGCCAGCAGCTCAACAGGTCCCGAGGGCTATGGCTACACCTTC.

V and J are TRBV2 and TRBJ1-2, with D perhaps TRBD1 (5 bases). CDR3 length: 14 amino acids. Germline V gene sequence: CDR1 SNHLY, CDR2 FYNNEI. Trimming cost V 6 bases and J 5 bases, with 16 bases left between them. The CDR3 sequence: CASSSLGEAYGYTF. DNA for the CDR3: TGTGCCAGCAGCTCTCTGGGGGAAGCATATGGCTACACCTTC.

The table lists this clone with a count of one. The chain is built from TRBV28 and TRBJ2-3, with 7 positions matching TRBD2. CDR1 is MDHEN and CDR2 is SYDVKM in the germline V gene. The CDR3 spans 16 residues. Trimming at V came to 5 bases and at J to 3 bases, leaving 11 bases not matched to a gene. DNA for the CDR3: TGTGCCAGCAGTCCCGCGAGGGCGGGAGATACAGATACGCAGTATTTT. Protein sequence: CASSPARAGDTDTQYF.

Only a few counts were recorded for this clone. The chain links TRBV7-2 to TRBJ1-2; no reliable D call. The CDR3 runs 8 residues. CDR1 SGHTA and CDR2 FQGNSA come from the germline V gene. Trimming stripped 3 bases from V and 10 bases from J, with 0 bases between. CDR3 DNA sequence: TGTGCCAGCAGCTTCTACACCTTC. Amino acid sequence: CASSFYTF.

The chain uses TRBV7-9 and TRBJ1-1; no definite D call. The V gene's germline CDR1 is SEHNR and CDR2 FQNEAQ (reference sequence). Between the trimmed V and J ends, which lost 0 bases and 10 bases, there was a span of 12 bases. The length of the CDR3 is 13 residues. CDR3 region: CASSLALSVGAFF. Here the CDR3 DNA reads TGTGCCAGCAGCTTAGCTTTAAGTGTAGGAGCTTTCTTT.

The V gene is TRBV29-1, the J gene TRBJ1-1; the match to TRBD1 covers 9 bases. From germline, CDR1 is SQVTM and CDR2 ANQGSEA. The CDR3 has 13 residues. V shed 5 bases and J 3 bases; nucleotides not matched to a gene: 4. CDR3 residues: CSVFTGGDTEAFF. Written as DNA, the CDR3 is TGCAGCGTTTTTACAGGGGGCGACACTGAAGCTTTCTTT.